This TCR beta chain stems from a study of identical twins. Study-level findings and limits: Memory repertoires lacked the insertion deficit that abundant cord blood beta clonotypes showed.

TCRdb processed the 5' RACE reads anew with MiXCR; each CDR3 protein has one entry. This sample has some 790,000 distinct CDR3 sequences, with 15% to 20% found just once. A note on this clonotype: What it binds is unknown.

These data were likewise used in another study, on T cells expressing NK-cell markers. That paper notes: It was from sorted CD3+CD56+NKG2C+, CD3+CD56+NKG2C- and CD3+CD56-NKG2C+ T cells that TCR beta repertoires came. Similarly, these clonotypes led the CD3+CD56-NKG2C+ fraction as well in several donors.

This receptor was taken from a woman under 30 in good health. The source material was PBMCs.

The CDR3 nucleotides read TGTGCCAGCAGTGCCCGGACAGGGAGAAATGAAAAACTGTTTTTT. It translates to CASSARTGRNEKLFF. The chain carries TRBV6-1 and TRBJ1-4, with 8 positions matching TRBD1. Unmatched junction bases numbered 6, after V lost 4 bases and J lost 5 bases. Germline CDR1 is MNHNS and CDR2 is SASEGT. CDR3 size: 15 residues.